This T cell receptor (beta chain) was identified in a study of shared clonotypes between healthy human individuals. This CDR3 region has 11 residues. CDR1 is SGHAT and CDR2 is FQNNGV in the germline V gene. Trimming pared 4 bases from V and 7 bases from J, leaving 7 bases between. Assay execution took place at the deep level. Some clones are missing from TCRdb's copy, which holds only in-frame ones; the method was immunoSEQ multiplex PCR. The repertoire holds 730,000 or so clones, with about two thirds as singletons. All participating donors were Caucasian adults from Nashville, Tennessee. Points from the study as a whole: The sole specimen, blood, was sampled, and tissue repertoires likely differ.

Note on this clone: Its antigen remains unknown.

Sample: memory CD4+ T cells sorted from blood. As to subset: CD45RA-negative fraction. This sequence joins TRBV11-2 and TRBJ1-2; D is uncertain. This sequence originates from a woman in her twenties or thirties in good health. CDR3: CASSSAVGYTF. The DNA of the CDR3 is TGTGCCAGCAGCTCAGCTGTTGGCTACACCTTC.